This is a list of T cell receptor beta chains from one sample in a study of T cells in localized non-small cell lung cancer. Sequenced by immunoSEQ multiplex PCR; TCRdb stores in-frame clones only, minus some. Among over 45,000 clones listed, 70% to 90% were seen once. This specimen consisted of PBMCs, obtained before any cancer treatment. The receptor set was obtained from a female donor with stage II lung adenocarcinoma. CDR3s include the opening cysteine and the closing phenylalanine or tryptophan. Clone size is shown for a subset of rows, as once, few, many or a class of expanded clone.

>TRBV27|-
CASSLGPGLGNTIYF
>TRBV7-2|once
CASSLDYSLTSNYGYTF
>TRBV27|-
CASSGGRINSPLHF
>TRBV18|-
CASSPTSGDIQETQYF
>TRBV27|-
CASTTIQGNQPQHF
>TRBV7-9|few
CASSLGTSQDF
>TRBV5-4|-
CASRQGEKGTQYF
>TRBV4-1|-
CASSQGDRNYGYTF
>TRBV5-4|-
CASSWDRLNTEAFF
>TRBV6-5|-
CASSWGGAPNTEAFF
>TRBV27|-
CASRLGAKVWGAVF
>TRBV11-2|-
CASSLFSGDTEAFF
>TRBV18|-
CASSPPSRTYGYTF
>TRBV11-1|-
CASSLTGTGFREQFF
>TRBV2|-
CASSPNRNQPQHF
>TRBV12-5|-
CASGTAVNNQPQHF
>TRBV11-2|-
CASSFAGTRKTQYF
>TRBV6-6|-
CASSYSKGIQYF
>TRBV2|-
CASSAARGGEKLFF
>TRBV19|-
CASSIPGLAYEQYF
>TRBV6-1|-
CASRPYSGGGNEQFF
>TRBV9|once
CASSLGGGTEAFF
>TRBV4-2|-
CASSLGRGGDTQYF
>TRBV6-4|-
CASSALRGAMSEQFF
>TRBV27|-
CASSFSSYRYNEQFF
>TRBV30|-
CAWRGSSYEQYF
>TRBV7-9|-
CASSPEGITDTQYF
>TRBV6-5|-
CASNSGKGREQFF
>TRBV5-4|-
CAVGSSYNEQFF